Below, 11 T cell receptor beta chains from the same sample are listed, as sequenced in a study of cytomegalovirus exposure and HLA in healthy donors. Both 60 Vbeta primers and 13 Jbeta primers went into the PCR. Measured with immunoSEQ multiplex PCR; TCRdb has only the in-frame clones, and not every one. The data show around 300,000 clones, 70% to 90% seen once. The sample comprised PBMCs. All receptors derive from a woman between 40 and 55 years old in good health and CMV-seropositive.

The rearrangement links TRBV28 to TRBJ1-5; no clear D gene. The CDR3 extends over 15 amino acids. V was cut by 3 bases and J by 2 bases, with 11 bases left in between. Per the germline V gene, CDR1 is MDHEN and CDR2 is SYDVKM. The CDR3 DNA sequence: TGTGCCAGCAGTTTCGGAGGCTTAGGCAATCAGCCCCAGCATTTT. This encodes CASSFGGLGNQPQHF. Full variable domain (rest looked up from reference TRBV28 and TRBJ1-5): DVKVTQSSRYLVKRTGEKVFLECVQDMDHENMFWYRQDPGLGLRLIYFSYDVKMKEKGDIPEGYSVSREKKERFSLILESASTNQTSMYLCASSFGGLGNQPQHFGDGTRLSIL.

This chain connects TRBV19 to TRBJ1-2; TRBD1 agrees at 10 bases. V lost 5 bases, J lost 3 bases, and 6 bases stayed unmatched. Germline assignment: CDR1 LNHDA and CDR2 SQIVND (reference sequence). The CDR3 runs 15 residues. The CDR3 loop is CASSRNGQGDYGYTF. DNA for the CDR3: TGTGCCAGTAGTCGGAACGGACAGGGGGACTATGGCTACACCTTC.

This sequence joins TRBV2 and TRBJ1-4; 9 nucleotides agree with TRBD1. Per the germline V gene, CDR1 is SNHLY and CDR2 is FYNNEI. The CDR3 is 13 amino acids. V shed 6 bases, J shed 8 bases, and the junction held 4 bases outside the gene matches. CDR3 protein: CASRGDRVEKLFF. CDR3 coding DNA: TGTGCCAGCAGAGGGGACAGGGTCGAAAAACTGTTTTTT.

This clone is a singleton in its sample. This chain joins TRBV29-1 and TRBJ2-7; TRBD1 is a possible D gene (6 bases). The germline V and J ends were trimmed by 2 bases and 2 bases, with 13 bases remaining between them. This CDR3 contains 14 residues. CDR1 and CDR2 (germline): SQVTM, ANQGSEA. The DNA of the CDR3 is TGCAGCGTTGAATTGCGGCCAGGGGCCTACGAGCAGTACTTC. Its translation is CSVELRPGAYEQYF.

This clone occurred once. The chain joins TRBV7-9 to TRBJ2-7; possible D gene TRBD1, 6 bases. Germline values: CDR1 SEHNR, CDR2 FQNEAQ (reference sequence). The CDR3 is 13 residues long. V dropped 5 bases and J dropped 3 bases, with 11 bases sitting between them. The chain's CDR3 is CASSRDTYYEQYF. The CDR3 region has the DNA TGTGCCAGCAGCCGGGACACTTACTACGAGCAGTACTTC.

The genes are TRBV19 and TRBJ1-2; TRBD1 is a possible D gene (6 bases). Germline V gene data show CDR1 as LNHDA and CDR2 as SQIVND (reference sequence). V was trimmed by 5 bases and J by 4 bases, leaving 17 bases between them. The CDR3 sequence is 15 residues long. CDR3 coding DNA: TGTGCCAGTAGTGATTCCGCCGGGACACCCTATGGCTACACCTTC. This codes for CASSDSAGTPYGYTF.

The chain has TRBV28 and TRBJ1-3, with 10 nucleotides matching TRBD1. The V and J ends lost 3 bases and 4 bases, in that order; junction bases with no gene match: 6. Looked up from germline, CDR1 is MDHEN and CDR2 is SYDVKM. The length of the CDR3 is 16 residues. The CDR3 is CASSFQRTGGGNTIYF. The CDR3 nucleotides read TGTGCCAGCAGTTTTCAAAGGACAGGGGGAGGAAACACCATATATTTT. Complete variable domain (other parts from reference TRBV28 and TRBJ1-3): DVKVTQSSRYLVKRTGEKVFLECVQDMDHENMFWYRQDPGLGLRLIYFSYDVKMKEKGDIPEGYSVSREKKERFSLILESASTNQTSMYLCASSFQRTGGGNTIYFGEGSWLTVV.

The chain couples TRBV29-1 to TRBJ2-7, with D possibly being TRBD1 (6 bases). V shed 4 bases and J shed 0 bases, with 13 bases lying between them. The CDR3 runs to 14 residues. Germline V gene sequence: CDR1 SQVTM, CDR2 ANQGSEA. The CDR3 nucleotides read TGCAGCGTTGCGGGGACACGGAGCTCCTACGAGCAGTACTTC. As protein: CSVAGTRSSYEQYF.

This chain links TRBV7-2 with TRBJ1-5; weak D call: TRBD1 (5 bases). Between the trimmed V and J ends, which lost 5 bases and 7 bases, there was a span of 12 bases. This CDR3 region has 13 residues. Germline loops: CDR1 SGHTA, CDR2 FQGNSA. The CDR3: CASSPRGSQPQHF. The DNA of the CDR3 is TGTGCCAGCAGCCCGCGGGGGTCCCAGCCCCAGCATTTT.

CDR3 bases: TGTGCCAGCAGCTTACGGCTAGCGGGAAAGTACGAGCAGTACTTC. As protein: CASSLRLAGKYEQYF. This chain connects TRBV11-1 to TRBJ2-7; 9 positions match TRBD2. V shed 2 bases, J shed 4 bases, and the junction held 6 bases outside the gene matches. The CDR3 loop spans 15 amino acids. Germline CDR1 SGHAT, CDR2 FQDESV (reference sequence).

This chain joins TRBV28 and TRBJ1-1; D perhaps matches TRBD1 (5 bases). This CDR3 is built from 13 residues. Looked up from germline, CDR1 is MDHEN and CDR2 is SYDVKM. Trimming shortened V by 5 bases and J by 1 base, and 8 bases separated the two germline ends. The CDR3: CASSGARNTEAFF. The CDR3 DNA follows: TGTGCCAGCAGTGGGGCGAGGAACACTGAAGCTTTCTTT.